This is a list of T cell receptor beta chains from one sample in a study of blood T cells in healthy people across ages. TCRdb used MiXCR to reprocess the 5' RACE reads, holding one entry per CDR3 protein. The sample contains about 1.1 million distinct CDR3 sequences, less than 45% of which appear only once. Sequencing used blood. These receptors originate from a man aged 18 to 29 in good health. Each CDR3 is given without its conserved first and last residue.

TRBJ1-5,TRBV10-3,AISEGGRGQPQH
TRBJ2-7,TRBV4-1,ASSQLAGADEQY
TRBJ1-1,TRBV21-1,ASSRQRPLMNTEAF
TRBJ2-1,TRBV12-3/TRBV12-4,ASSFPGNNEQF
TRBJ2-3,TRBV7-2,ASGLRTSGEKTNTQY
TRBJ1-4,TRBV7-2,ASSATGGGNEKLF
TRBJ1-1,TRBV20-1,SARDMGRGSEAF
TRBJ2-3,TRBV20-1,SATLKPGQGTDTQY
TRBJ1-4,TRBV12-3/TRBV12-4,ASSLLGGFYEKLF
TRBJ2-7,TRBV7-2,ASSDGGAAYEQY
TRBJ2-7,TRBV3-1,ASSQGTASSYEQY
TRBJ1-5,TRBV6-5,ASKTGGDQPQH
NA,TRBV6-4,ASSQRGSYNEQY
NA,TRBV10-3,AISEPRDTPYEQY
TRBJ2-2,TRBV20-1,SAASGRNTGELF
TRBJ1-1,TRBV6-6,ASSRGQGITEAF
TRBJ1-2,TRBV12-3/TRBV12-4,ASSLGTGGGYGHT
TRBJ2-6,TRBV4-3,ASSQGGSRGFSGANVLT